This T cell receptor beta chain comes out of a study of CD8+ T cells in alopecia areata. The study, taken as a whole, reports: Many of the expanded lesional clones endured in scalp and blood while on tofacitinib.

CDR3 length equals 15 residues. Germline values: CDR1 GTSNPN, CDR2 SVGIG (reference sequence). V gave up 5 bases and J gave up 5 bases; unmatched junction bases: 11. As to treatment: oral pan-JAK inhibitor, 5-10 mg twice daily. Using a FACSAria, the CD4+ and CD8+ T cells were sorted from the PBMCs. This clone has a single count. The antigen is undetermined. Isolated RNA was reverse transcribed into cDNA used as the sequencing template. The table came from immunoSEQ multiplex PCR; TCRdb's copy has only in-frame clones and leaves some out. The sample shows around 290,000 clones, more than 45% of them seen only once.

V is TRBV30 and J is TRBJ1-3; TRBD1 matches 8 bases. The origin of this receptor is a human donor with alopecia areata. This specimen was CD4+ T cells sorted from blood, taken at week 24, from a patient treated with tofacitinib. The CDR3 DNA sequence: TGTGCCTGGGCCAAATCCGGGACAGGAAGAAACACCATATATTTT. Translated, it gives CAWAKSGTGRNTIYF.